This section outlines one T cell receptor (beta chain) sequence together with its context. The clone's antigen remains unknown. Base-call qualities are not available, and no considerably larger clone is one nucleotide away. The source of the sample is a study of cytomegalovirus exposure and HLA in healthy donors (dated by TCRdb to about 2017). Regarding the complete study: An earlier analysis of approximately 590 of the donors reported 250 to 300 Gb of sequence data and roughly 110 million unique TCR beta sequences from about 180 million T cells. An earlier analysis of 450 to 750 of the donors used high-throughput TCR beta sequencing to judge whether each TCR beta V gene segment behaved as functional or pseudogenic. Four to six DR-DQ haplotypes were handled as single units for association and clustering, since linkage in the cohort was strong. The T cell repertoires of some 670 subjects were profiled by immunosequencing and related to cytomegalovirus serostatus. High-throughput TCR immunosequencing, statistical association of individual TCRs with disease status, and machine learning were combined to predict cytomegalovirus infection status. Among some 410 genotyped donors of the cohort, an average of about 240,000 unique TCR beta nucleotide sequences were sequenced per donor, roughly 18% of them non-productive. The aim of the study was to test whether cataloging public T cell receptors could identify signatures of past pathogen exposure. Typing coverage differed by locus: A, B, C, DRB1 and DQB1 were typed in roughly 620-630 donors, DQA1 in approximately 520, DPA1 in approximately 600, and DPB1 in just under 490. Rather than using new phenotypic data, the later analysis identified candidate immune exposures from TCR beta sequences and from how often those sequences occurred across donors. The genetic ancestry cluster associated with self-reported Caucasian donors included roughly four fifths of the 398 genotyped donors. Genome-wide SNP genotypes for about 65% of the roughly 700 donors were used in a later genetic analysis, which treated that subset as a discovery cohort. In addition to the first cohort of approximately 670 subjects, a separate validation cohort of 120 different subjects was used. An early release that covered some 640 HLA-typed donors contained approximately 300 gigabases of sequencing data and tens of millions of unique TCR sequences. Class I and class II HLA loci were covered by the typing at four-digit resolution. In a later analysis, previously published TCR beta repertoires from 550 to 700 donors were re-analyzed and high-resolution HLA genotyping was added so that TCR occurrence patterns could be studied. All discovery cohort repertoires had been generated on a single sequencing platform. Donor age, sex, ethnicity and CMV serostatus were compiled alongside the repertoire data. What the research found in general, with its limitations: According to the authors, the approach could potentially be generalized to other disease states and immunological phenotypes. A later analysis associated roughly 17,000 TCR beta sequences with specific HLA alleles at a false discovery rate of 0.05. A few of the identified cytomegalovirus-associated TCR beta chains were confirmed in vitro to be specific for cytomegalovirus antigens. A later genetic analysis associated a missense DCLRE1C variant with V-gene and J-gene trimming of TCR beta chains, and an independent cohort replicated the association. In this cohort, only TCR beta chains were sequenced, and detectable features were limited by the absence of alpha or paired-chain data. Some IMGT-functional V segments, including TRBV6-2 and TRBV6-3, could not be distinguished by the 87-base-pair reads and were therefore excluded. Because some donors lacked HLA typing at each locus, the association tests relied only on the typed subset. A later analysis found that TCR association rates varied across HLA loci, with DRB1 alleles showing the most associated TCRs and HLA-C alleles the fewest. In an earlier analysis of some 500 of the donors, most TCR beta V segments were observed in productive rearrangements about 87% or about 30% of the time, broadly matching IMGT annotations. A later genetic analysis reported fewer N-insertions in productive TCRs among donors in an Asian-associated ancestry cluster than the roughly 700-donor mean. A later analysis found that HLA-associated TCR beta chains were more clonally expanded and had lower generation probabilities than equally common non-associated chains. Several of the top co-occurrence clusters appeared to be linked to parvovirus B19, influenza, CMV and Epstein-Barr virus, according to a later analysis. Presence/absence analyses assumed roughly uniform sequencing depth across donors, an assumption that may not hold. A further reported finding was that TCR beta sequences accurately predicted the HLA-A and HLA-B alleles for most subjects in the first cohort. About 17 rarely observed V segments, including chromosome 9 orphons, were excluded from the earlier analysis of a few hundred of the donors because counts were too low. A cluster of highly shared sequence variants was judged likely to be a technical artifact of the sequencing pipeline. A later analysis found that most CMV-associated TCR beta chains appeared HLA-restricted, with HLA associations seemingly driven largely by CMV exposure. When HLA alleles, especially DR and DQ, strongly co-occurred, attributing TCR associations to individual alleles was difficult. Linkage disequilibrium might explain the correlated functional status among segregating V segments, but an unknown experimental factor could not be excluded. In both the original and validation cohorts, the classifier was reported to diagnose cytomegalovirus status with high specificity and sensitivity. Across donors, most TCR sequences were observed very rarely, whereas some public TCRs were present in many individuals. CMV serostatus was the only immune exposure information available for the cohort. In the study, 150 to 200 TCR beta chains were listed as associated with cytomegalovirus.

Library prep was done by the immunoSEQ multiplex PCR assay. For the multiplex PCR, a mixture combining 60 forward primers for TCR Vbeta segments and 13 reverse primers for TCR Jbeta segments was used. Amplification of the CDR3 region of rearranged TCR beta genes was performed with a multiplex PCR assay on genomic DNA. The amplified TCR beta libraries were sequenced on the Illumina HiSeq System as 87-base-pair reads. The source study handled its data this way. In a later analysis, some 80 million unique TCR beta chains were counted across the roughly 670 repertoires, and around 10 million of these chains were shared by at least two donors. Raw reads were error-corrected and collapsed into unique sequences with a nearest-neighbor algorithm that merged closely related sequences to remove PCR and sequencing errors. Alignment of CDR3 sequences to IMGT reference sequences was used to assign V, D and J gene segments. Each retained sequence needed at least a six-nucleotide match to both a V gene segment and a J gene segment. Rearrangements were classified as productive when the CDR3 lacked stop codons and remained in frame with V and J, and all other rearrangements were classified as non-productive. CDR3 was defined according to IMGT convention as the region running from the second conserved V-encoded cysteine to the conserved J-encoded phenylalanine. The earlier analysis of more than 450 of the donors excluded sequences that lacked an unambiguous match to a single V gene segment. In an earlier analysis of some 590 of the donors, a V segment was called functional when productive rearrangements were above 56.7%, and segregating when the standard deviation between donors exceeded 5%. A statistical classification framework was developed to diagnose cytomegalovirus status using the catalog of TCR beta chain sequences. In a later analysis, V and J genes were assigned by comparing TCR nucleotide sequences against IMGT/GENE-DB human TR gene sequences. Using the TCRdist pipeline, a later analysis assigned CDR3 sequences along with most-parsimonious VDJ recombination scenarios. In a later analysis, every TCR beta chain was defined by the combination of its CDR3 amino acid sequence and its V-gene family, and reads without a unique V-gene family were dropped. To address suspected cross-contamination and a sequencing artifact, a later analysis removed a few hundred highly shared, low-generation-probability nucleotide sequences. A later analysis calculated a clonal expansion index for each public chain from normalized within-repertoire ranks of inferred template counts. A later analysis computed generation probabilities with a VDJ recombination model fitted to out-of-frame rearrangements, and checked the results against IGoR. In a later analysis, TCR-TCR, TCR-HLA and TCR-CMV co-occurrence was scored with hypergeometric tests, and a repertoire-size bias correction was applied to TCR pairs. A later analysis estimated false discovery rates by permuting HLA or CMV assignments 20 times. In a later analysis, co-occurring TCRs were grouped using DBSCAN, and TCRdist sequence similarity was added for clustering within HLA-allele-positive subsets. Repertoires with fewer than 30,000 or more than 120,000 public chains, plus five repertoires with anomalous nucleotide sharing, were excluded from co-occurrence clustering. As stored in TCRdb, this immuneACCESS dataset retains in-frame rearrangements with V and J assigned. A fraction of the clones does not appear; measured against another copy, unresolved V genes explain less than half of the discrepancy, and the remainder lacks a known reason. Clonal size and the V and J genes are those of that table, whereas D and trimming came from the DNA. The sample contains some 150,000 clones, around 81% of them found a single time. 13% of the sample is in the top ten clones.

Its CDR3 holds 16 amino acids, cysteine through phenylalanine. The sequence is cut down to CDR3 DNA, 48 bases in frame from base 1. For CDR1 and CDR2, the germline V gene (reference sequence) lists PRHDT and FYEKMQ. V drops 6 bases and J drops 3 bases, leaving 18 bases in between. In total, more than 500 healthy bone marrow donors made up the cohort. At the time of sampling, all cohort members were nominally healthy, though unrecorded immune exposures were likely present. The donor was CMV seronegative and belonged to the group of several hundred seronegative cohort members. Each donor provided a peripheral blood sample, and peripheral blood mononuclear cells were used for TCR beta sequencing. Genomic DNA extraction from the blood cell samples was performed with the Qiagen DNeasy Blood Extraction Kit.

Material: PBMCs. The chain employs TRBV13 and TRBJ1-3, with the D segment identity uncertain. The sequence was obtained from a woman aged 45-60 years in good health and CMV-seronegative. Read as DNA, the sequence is TGTGCCAGCAGGTACACAAGCGGGAGATTTGGAAACACCATATATTTT. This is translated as CASRYTSGRFGNTIYF.